These T cell receptor beta chains were read from a single sample in a study of shared clonotypes between healthy human individuals. Profiling relied on immunoSEQ multiplex PCR, and the TCRdb table lists in-frame clones only, not all of them. The sample comprises about 1 million clones, around 76% of which are singletons, and 1.4% to 1.5% rests with the top ten. The sample consisted of memory CD4+ T cells sorted from blood. The receptors originated from a man between 18 and 29 years old in good health. CDR3s include the opening cysteine and the closing phenylalanine or tryptophan. A row's size may be missing; if present it is once, few, many or a size class.

cdr3_aa: CASSTGIVEQYF
clone_size: NA
v_call: TRBV2
j_call: TRBJ2-7

cdr3_aa: CAWSSAGILYEQYF
clone_size: NA
v_call: TRBV30
j_call: TRBJ2-7

cdr3_aa: CASSLGQVGADTQYF
clone_size: NA
v_call: TRBV11-2
j_call: TRBJ2-3

cdr3_aa: CAWSAGQGAIEKLFF
clone_size: NA
v_call: TRBV30
j_call: TRBJ1-4

cdr3_aa: CASTARGYEQFF
clone_size: NA
v_call: TRBV7-9
j_call: TRBJ2-1

cdr3_aa: CASTPRGFDGYTF
clone_size: NA
v_call: TRBV7-9
j_call: TRBJ1-2

cdr3_aa: CAISDPRDHAEAFF
clone_size: NA
v_call: TRBV10-3
j_call: TRBJ1-1

cdr3_aa: CAISGAGAEGETQYF
clone_size: NA
v_call: TRBV10-3
j_call: TRBJ2-5

cdr3_aa: CASSFERKGSGYTF
clone_size: NA
v_call: TRBV27
j_call: TRBJ1-2

cdr3_aa: CATAYGSGSEETQYF
clone_size: NA
v_call: TRBV5-4
j_call: TRBJ2-5

cdr3_aa: CASSLDLVGKGGETQYF
clone_size: few
v_call: TRBV5-4
j_call: TRBJ2-5

cdr3_aa: CASSSAGGRSYNEQFF
clone_size: few
v_call: TRBV5-4
j_call: TRBJ2-1

cdr3_aa: CASSQDRLNYGYTF
clone_size: NA
v_call: TRBV4-2
j_call: TRBJ1-2

cdr3_aa: CASSESPGGVGEAFF
clone_size: NA
v_call: TRBV6-1
j_call: TRBJ1-1

cdr3_aa: CASSQGTSNQPQHF
clone_size: NA
v_call: TRBV19
j_call: TRBJ1-5

cdr3_aa: CASSQATDTEAFF
clone_size: NA
v_call: TRBV4-1
j_call: TRBJ1-1

cdr3_aa: CASSLLAGELFF
clone_size: NA
v_call: TRBV5-1
j_call: TRBJ2-2

cdr3_aa: CASSPTNTEAFF
clone_size: NA
v_call: TRBV18
j_call: TRBJ1-1

cdr3_aa: CASPPPGASNTGELFF
clone_size: NA
v_call: TRBV23-1
j_call: TRBJ2-2

cdr3_aa: CAGRTGTSTDTQYF
clone_size: NA
v_call: TRBV7-3
j_call: TRBJ2-3

cdr3_aa: CASSPGTGSFNEKLFF
clone_size: once
v_call: TRBV5-1
j_call: TRBJ1-4

cdr3_aa: CASSLTGDPNTEAFF
clone_size: NA
v_call: TRBV5-1
j_call: TRBJ1-1

cdr3_aa: CASSQDLGGSDYEQYF
clone_size: NA
v_call: TRBV4-1
j_call: TRBJ2-7

cdr3_aa: CASSHPSSPAEQPQHF
clone_size: many
v_call: TRBV21-1
j_call: TRBJ1-5

cdr3_aa: CASSQEDRDERGYTF
clone_size: many
v_call: TRBV4-1
j_call: TRBJ1-2

cdr3_aa: CASSYSGGYGYTF
clone_size: NA
v_call: TRBV6-6
j_call: TRBJ1-2

cdr3_aa: CASLGLAGNEQYF
clone_size: NA
v_call: TRBV6-1
j_call: TRBJ2-7

cdr3_aa: CASSPASAANTGELFF
clone_size: NA
v_call: TRBV5-1
j_call: TRBJ2-2

cdr3_aa: CASSDSNQPQHF
clone_size: few
v_call: TRBV19
j_call: TRBJ1-5

cdr3_aa: CASSQEGTRTEAFF
clone_size: NA
v_call: TRBV4-1
j_call: TRBJ1-1

cdr3_aa: CASSDLNSYEQYF
clone_size: NA
v_call: TRBV5-1
j_call: TRBJ2-7

cdr3_aa: CASSRTPPPQYF
clone_size: NA
v_call: TRBV5-6
j_call: TRBJ2-3

cdr3_aa: CASSDSGLAKNIQYF
clone_size: NA
v_call: TRBV14
j_call: TRBJ2-4

cdr3_aa: CASSVVGGGDTQYF
clone_size: NA
v_call: TRBV9
j_call: TRBJ2-3

cdr3_aa: CASSRGGNTEAFF
clone_size: NA
v_call: TRBV7-3
j_call: TRBJ1-1